The sample holds a few counts of the clone carrying this T cell receptor (beta chain). Its antigen is not known. The entry originates in a study of blood T cells in healthy people across ages. Whole-study results and caveats: CMV infection status of these donors was not known. Getting older went along with TCR beta diversity per million T cells dropping roughly linearly.

The ends were cut back, 2 bases at V and 6 bases at J, with 18 bases in the middle. Germline lookup yields CDR1 SGHDN and CDR2 FVKESK. This CDR3 contains 16 residues. With a J-beta primer mix and a sample-barcoded 5' primer, a second PCR ran roughly 6 to 11 cycles. Every single cDNA molecule received a tag from a template-switch adaptor with 12 random nucleotides. All samples yielded 3 million or more CDR3-containing paired-end reads. TCRdb reprocessed the 5' RACE reads via MiXCR and lists one record per CDR3 protein. The table records 720,000 or so distinct CDR3 sequences, about 43% of them present only once.

The sample comprised blood. This clonotype was sampled from a man of 80 years or more in good health. This chain connects TRBV14 to TRBJ2-3; D remains unclear. This chain's CDR3 is CASSQRQARAGDTQYF. DNA for the CDR3: TGTGCCAGCAGCCAACGTCAGGCCCGGGCCGGGGATACGCAGTATTTT.